This T cell receptor beta chain emerged from a study of blood T cells in healthy people across ages. Germline values: CDR1 SGHRS, CDR2 YFSETQ. The CDR3 contains 16 residues. With V trimmed by 4 bases and J by 3 bases, 9 bases remained unmatched. Sample-barcoded 5' priming and a J-beta primer mix drove a second PCR of roughly 6 to 12 cycles. TCRdb itself ran the 5' RACE reads through MiXCR, one entry per CDR3 protein. The table lists just over 1 million distinct CDR3 sequences, under 55% of them singletons. The sequencing sample was made of blood. The chain has TRBV5-1 and TRBJ2-1; 8 positions agree with TRBD1. This clonotype was sampled from a woman aged 60-75 years in good health. The CDR3 coding sequence is TGCGCCAGCAGCCCCTCGCGGGACAGGTGCTACAATGAGCAGTTCTTC. Translating gives CASSPSRDRCYNEQFF. The full variable domain, in which reference TRBV5-1 and TRBJ2-1 provide the parts outside the CDR3, is KAGVTQTPRYLIKTRGQQVTLSCSPISGHRSVSWYQQTPGQGLQFLFEYFSETQRNKGNFPGRFSGRQFSNSRSEMNVSTLELGDSALYLCASSPSRDRCYNEQFFGPGTRLTVL.